Following are 18 T cell receptor beta chains from one sample sequenced in a study of Ad26.COV2.S vaccination and SARS-CoV-2 variants. The treatment is: some 19 received Ad26.COV2.S at low or high dose, single or two shots; several received placebo; per-sample allocation not given. After the first vaccine or placebo injection, samples were drawn on day 63. Using immunoSEQ multiplex PCR, the repertoire was profiled, and TCRdb retains in-frame clones only, with some absent. Among roughly 400,000 clones listed, 70% to 90% were seen once. The input for sequencing was peripheral blood, taken in a trial of Ad26.COV2.S vaccine versus placebo. These receptor sequences come from a person between 18 and 65 years old who received the Ad26.COV2.S COVID-19 vaccine or a placebo.

The chain joins TRBV30 to TRBJ2-1, with D possibly matching TRBD2 (6 bases). This CDR3 contains 12 residues. Deletions cut 7 bases from V and 10 bases from J, with 17 bases between. The germline V gene has CDR1 GTSNPN and CDR2 SVGIG (reference sequence). This CDR3 reads CAYRLEGAEQFF. The CDR3 DNA sequence: TGTGCCTACAGACTAGAAGGGGCGGAGCAGTTCTTC. Full variable domain (rest looked up from reference TRBV30 and TRBJ2-1): SQTIHQWPATLVQPVGSPLSLECTVEGTSNPNLYWYRQAAGRGLQLLFYSVGIGQISSEVPQNLSASRPQDRQFILSSKKLLLSDSGFYLCAYRLEGAEQFFGPGTRLTVL.

This clone was detected only once. The chain recombines TRBV5-1 with TRBJ2-2; 12 positions match TRBD2. The V gene's germline CDR1 is SGHRS and CDR2 YFSETQ. CDR3 length: 16 amino acids. Unmatched junction bases numbered 3, after V lost 0 bases and J lost 6 bases. In DNA, the CDR3 is TGCGCCAGCAGCTTGGGACTAGCGGGAGCCTCCGGGGAGCTGTTTTTT. Translated: CASSLGLAGASGELFF.

V gene TRBV12-3 or TRBV12-4 combines with J gene TRBJ2-7; D may be TRBD1 (6 bases). This CDR3 is built from 11 residues. The germline V and J ends were trimmed by 9 bases and 3 bases, with 9 bases remaining between them. The CDR3 DNA reads TGTGCCAGTGGACAGCACTACGAGCAGTACTTC. It yields the protein CASGQHYEQYF.

The V call is TRBV5-6, the J call TRBJ2-1; 9 nucleotides agree with TRBD1. CDR3 length equals 17 residues. The germline V gene encodes CDR1 SGHDT and CDR2 YYEEEE. V lost 1 base to trimming and J lost 1 base; unmatched junction nucleotides: 6. The CDR3 loop reads CASSLPQGAVSYNEQFF. The CDR3 DNA is TGTGCCAGCAGCTTGCCACAGGGGGCGGTATCCTACAATGAGCAGTTCTTC.

The chain joins TRBV10-3 to TRBJ2-1, with a weak D call TRBD2 (5 bases). The CDR3 length is 17 residues. The germline CDR1 and CDR2 sequences are ENHRY and SYGVKD. V lost 8 bases to trimming and J lost 4 bases, with 24 bases between them. DNA for the CDR3: TGTGCCATCCGACGGTCCCAGGCCGGGATTCGGTACAATGAGCAGTTCTTC. It yields the protein CAIRRSQAGIRYNEQFF.

V and J are TRBV7-2 and TRBJ2-7; D is undetermined. Germline loops: CDR1 SGHTA, CDR2 FQGNSA. V lost 4 bases and J 1 base, leaving 14 bases between the germline ends. The CDR3 totals 15 residues. The CDR3 protein is CASSSGNDGSYEQYF. Written as DNA, the CDR3 is TGTGCCAGCAGCTCCGGTAATGACGGTTCCTACGAGCAGTACTTC.

The V call is TRBV6-1, the J call TRBJ1-5; D unresolved. Germline V gene sequence: CDR1 MNHNS, CDR2 SASEGT. The CDR3 consists of 14 residues. The ends were cut back, 3 bases at V and 1 base at J, with 7 bases in the middle. The CDR3 DNA reads TGTGCCAGCAGTGATTTCTTGAGCAATCAGCCCCAGCATTTT. Amino acid sequence: CASSDFLSNQPQHF.

This chain connects TRBV7-8 to TRBJ2-6, with D possibly being TRBD1 or TRBD2 (6 bases each). Trimming removed 5 bases at V and 6 bases at J, with 14 bases between. This CDR3 comprises 15 residues. Germline V lookup: CDR1 SGHVS, CDR2 FQNEAQ. In DNA, the CDR3 is TGTGCCAGCAGCCGCGGGACACCGGTGGCCAACGTCCTGACTTTC. This gives the protein CASSRGTPVANVLTF. Full variable domain (missing parts from reference TRBV7-8 and TRBJ2-6): GAGVSQSPRYKVAKRGQDVALRCDPISGHVSLFWYQQALGQGPEFLTYFQNEAQLDKSGLPSDRFFAERPEGSVSTLKIQRTQQEDSAVYLCASSRGTPVANVLTFGAGSRLTVL.

The chain joins TRBV6-1 to TRBJ1-1; D not certain. Germline lookup yields CDR1 MNHNS and CDR2 SASEGT. There are 13 residues in the CDR3. Trimming cost V 1 base and J 6 bases, with 9 bases left between them. The CDR3 sequence is CASSEVNQAEAFF. Here the CDR3 DNA reads TGTGCCAGCAGTGAAGTGAATCAGGCTGAAGCTTTCTTT.

The CDR3 DNA reads as TGTGCCAGCAGCTTTACGACTAGCGGGAGTGGGGAGCAGTACTTC. This translates into CASSFTTSGSGEQYF. V is TRBV7-2 and J is TRBJ2-7, with 12 bases that match TRBD2. The V and J ends lost 3 bases and 7 bases, in that order; junction bases with no gene match: 7. CDR1 is SGHTA and CDR2 is FQGNSA in the germline V gene. CDR3 length: 15 amino acids.

The rearrangement joins TRBV7-2 to TRBJ2-5; D is perhaps TRBD1 (5 bases). The germline V and J ends were trimmed by 1 base and 5 bases, with 14 bases remaining between them. Germline-derived CDR1 and CDR2 are SGHTA and FQGNSA. The CDR3 sequence is 15 residues long. CDR3 sequence: CASSLDQGFGETQYF. The CDR3 DNA reads as TGTGCCAGCAGCTTAGATCAGGGTTTTGGGGAGACCCAGTACTTC.

The genes are TRBV19 and TRBJ2-3; D might be TRBD2 (5 bases). Trimming cost V 7 bases and J 6 bases, with 14 bases left between them. Germline lookup yields CDR1 LNHDA and CDR2 SQIVND (reference sequence). The length of the CDR3 is 13 residues. This chain's CDR3 is CASMKGSDDTQYF. CDR3 in DNA: TGTGCCAGTATGAAGGGTAGCGATGATACGCAGTATTTT. The full variable domain, with the rest looked up from reference TRBV19 and TRBJ2-3, is DGGITQSPKYLFRKEGQNVTLSCEQNLNHDAMYWYRQDPGQGLRLIYYSQIVNDFQKGDIAEGYSVSREKKESFPLTVTSAQKNPTAFYLCASMKGSDDTQYFGPGTRLTVL.

This chain connects TRBV7-8 to TRBJ2-7; weak D call: TRBD2 (5 bases). CDR1 and CDR2 from the germline V gene are SGHVS and FQNEAQ. The CDR3 sequence is 13 residues long. Trimming stripped 4 bases from V and 11 bases from J, with 18 bases between. The CDR3 region has the DNA TGTGCCAGCAGCTCGGGTCCCCTGGGAGCAAAGTACTTC. Translating gives CASSSGPLGAKYF.

The chain carries TRBV5-1 and TRBJ2-1; TRBD2 matches 11 bases. The CDR3 spans 16 residues. The germline CDR1 and CDR2 sequences are SGHRS and YFSETQ. Trimming took 3 bases from V and 4 from J; bases not matched to a gene: 6. CDR3 sequence: CASSWGLAVGYNEQFF. The DNA for the CDR3 is TGCGCCAGCAGCTGGGGACTAGCGGTGGGATACAATGAGCAGTTCTTC.

The rearrangement links TRBV29-1 to TRBJ2-1; TRBD2 is a possible D gene (6 bases). The CDR3 has 14 residues. Germline V gives CDR1 SQVTM, CDR2 ANQGSEA. V lost 6 bases, J lost 4 bases, and 16 bases lay in between. As DNA, the CDR3 is TGCAGCGTCCCGGGGACTCCTCGGTACAATGAGCAGTTCTTC. It yields the protein CSVPGTPRYNEQFF.

The gene calls are TRBV28 and TRBJ2-3; 10 nucleotides line up with TRBD2. V trimming: 7 bases; J trimming: 0 bases; junction bases outside the gene matches: 10. CDR3 length: 17 residues. Germline CDR1 is MDHEN and CDR2 is SYDVKM. The CDR3 region has the DNA TGTGCCAGCACCCCCCCTAGCGGGGGCGGCAGCACAGATACGCAGTATTTT. It yields the protein CASTPPSGGGSTDTQYF.

The V call is TRBV11-3, the J call TRBJ2-1; D ambiguous. V lost 0 bases to trimming and J lost 6 bases, with 0 bases between them. This CDR3 region has 11 residues. CDR1 is SGHNT, CDR2 YENEEA, per germline. CDR3 DNA: TGTGCCAGCAGCTTAGACAATGAGCAGTTCTTC. This gives the protein CASSLDNEQFF.

The V and J genes are TRBV3-1 (or the pseudogene TRBV3-2) and TRBJ1-6, with a weak D call TRBD1 (6 bases). Trimming stripped 5 bases from V and 7 bases from J, with 18 bases between. The germline V gene has CDR1 LGHDT and CDR2 YNNKEL (reference sequence). The CDR3 loop spans 16 amino acids. CDR3 protein: CASSSSVGQYNSPLHF. The CDR3 nucleotides are TGTGCCAGCAGCTCAAGCGTTGGACAGTACAATTCACCCCTCCACTTT.